The sample holds one count of the clone carrying this T cell receptor beta chain. The data were obtained in a study of blood T cell repertoires in COVID-19. Study details: T cells, B-cell-depleted T cells, or PBMCs supplied cDNA or gDNA.

Adults between about 18 and 89 years of age took part from approximately 24 US areas. In assigning cohorts, the study relied on participant-reported clinical history. During the 2 weeks before they entered the study, exposed participants had met someone with a PCR-confirmed or clinician-diagnosed COVID-19 case. Method: immunoSEQ multiplex PCR; TCRdb's copy keeps in-frame clones and lacks some. Of about 260,000 clones listed, around nine tenths were seen once; the top ten hold about 3.4%. Germline-derived CDR1 and CDR2 are SGHTA and FQGNSA. The junction had 2 bases not matched to a gene; V was cut back by 6 bases and J by 2 bases. This CDR3 region has 13 residues.

The sequencing sample was made of PBMCs or T cells enriched from blood (not recorded which). The chain employs TRBV7-2 and TRBJ2-7; TRBD1 matches at 9 bases. The origin of this receptor is a woman in her thirties or forties who had been exposed to COVID-19. For the CDR3, the DNA is TGTGCCAGCAGTCGGACAGGGGCCTACGAGCAGTACTTC. This sequence encodes CASSRTGAYEQYF. Variable domain in full (rest from reference TRBV7-2 and TRBJ2-7): GAGVSQSPSNKVTEKGKDVELRCDPISGHTALYWYRQSLGQGLEFLIYFQGNSAPDKSGLPSDRFSAERTGGSVSTLTIQRTQQEDSAVYLCASSRTGAYEQYFGPGTRLTVT.